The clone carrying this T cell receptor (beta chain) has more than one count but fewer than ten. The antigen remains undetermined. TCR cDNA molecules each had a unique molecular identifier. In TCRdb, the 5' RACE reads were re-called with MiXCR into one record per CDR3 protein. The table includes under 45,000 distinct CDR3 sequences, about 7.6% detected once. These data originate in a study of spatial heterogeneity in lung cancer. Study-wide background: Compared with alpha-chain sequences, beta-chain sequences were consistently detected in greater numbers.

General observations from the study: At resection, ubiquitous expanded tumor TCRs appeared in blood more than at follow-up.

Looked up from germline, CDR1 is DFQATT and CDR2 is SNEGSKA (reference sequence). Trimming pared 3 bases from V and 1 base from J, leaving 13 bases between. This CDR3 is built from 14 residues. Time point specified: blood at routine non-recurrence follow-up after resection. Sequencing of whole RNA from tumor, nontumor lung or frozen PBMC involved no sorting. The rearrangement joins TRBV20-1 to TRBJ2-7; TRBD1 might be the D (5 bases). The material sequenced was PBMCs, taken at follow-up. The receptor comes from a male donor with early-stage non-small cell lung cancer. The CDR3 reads CSARIMGLSYEQYF. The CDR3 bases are TGCAGTGCTAGGATCATGGGGCTATCCTACGAGCAGTACTTC.